This entry describes one TCR beta chain. Its antigen is currently unknown. The ends lost 4 bases at V and 4 bases at J; junction bases unmatched: 7. The CDR3 runs 14 residues. Germline assignment: CDR1 DFQATT and CDR2 SNEGSKA (reference sequence). Each CDR3 protein is one row after TCRdb ran MiXCR on the RT-PCR reads. The repertoire holds approximately 520,000 distinct CDR3 sequences, 25% seen once, with 1.9% in the top ten. This record belongs to a study of response to subunit inactivated influenza vaccine. Study-wide results and limits: Seasonal influenza vaccination, on each occasion, was suggested by the authors to recruit few new T cells.

The TCR sequence derives from a man aged 50 or older who received an inactivated influenza vaccine. The chain has TRBV20-1 and TRBJ1-5; 7 bases align to TRBD1. Material: CD4+ T cells sorted from PBMCs, obtained roughly 5 days after vaccination. The CDR3 loop reads CSAITGVLNQPQHF. CDR3 DNA: TGCAGTGCTATAACAGGGGTCCTTAATCAGCCCCAGCATTTT.